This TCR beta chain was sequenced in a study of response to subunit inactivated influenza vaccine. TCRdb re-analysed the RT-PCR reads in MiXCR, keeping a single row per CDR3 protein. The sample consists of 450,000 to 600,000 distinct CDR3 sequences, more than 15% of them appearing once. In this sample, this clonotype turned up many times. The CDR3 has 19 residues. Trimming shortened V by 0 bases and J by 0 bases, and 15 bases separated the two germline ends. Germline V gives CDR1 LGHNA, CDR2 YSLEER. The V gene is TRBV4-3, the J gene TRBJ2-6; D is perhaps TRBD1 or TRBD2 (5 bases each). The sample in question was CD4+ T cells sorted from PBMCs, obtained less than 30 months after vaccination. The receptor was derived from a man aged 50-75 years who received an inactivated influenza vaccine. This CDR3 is CASSQETGRSFSGANVLTF. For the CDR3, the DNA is TGCGCCAGCAGCCAAGAGACGGGGCGGAGTTTCTCTGGGGCCAACGTCCTGACTTTC.